The 7 T cell receptor beta chains presented below share a single source sample, sequenced in a study of molecular identifiers for immune sequencing clone quantification. MiXCR, run by TCRdb on the PCR reads, gives a single entry per CDR3 protein. The sample contains approximately 550,000 distinct CDR3 sequences, around 23% of which appear only once. The material sequenced was naive CD8+ T cells from blood, with Jurkat cell RNA spiked in. The subset: FACS-sorted CD8+CD4-CCR7+CD45RA+ naive T cells. These receptors all come from a human donor in good health. Some libraries in this study had Jurkat cell RNA spiked in.

This clonotype was observed many times. The V call is TRBV6-5, the J call TRBJ2-3; 12 bases fit TRBD2. This CDR3 comprises 18 residues. Per germline, CDR1 MNHEY and CDR2 SVGAGI. Trimming cost V 6 bases and J 0 bases; bases outside gene matches: 10. The CDR3 nucleotides are TGTGCCAGCAGCCGACTAGCGGGGGAGTTCACTAGCACAGATACGCAGTATTTT. Protein sequence: CASSRLAGEFTSTDTQYF.

This clonotype was observed at least ten times. The rearrangement joins TRBV28 to TRBJ2-3, with D tentatively TRBD1 or TRBD2 (5 bases each). This CDR3 is 16 amino acids long. The ends were cut back, 6 bases at V and 2 bases at J, with 18 bases in the middle. The germline V gene encodes CDR1 MDHEN and CDR2 SYDVKM. DNA of the CDR3: TGTGCCAGCAGCCCAAGGGACGGTTTGGTCACAGATACGCAGTATTTT. Its protein is CASSPRDGLVTDTQYF.

The table lists this clonotype with many counts. The chain employs TRBV12-3 or TRBV12-4 and TRBJ2-4, with a possible D match to TRBD1 (6 bases). The CDR3 runs to 17 residues. Trimming removed 5 bases from V and 0 bases from J, with 17 bases in between. The CDR3 loop reads CASSPRQEILAKNIQYF. As DNA, the CDR3 is TGTGCCAGCAGTCCCCGACAGGAGATACTAGCCAAAAACATTCAGTACTTC.

The chain joins TRBV5-4 to TRBJ1-1; 10 positions match TRBD1. Germline V CDR1 and CDR2: SGHNT, YYREEE (reference sequence). This CDR3 has 15 amino acids. Unmatched junction bases numbered 6, after V lost 4 bases and J lost 3 bases. The CDR3 nucleotides read TGTGCCAGCAGCACGGGGACAGGGGCCTACACTGAAGCTTTCTTT. It yields the protein CASSTGTGAYTEAFF.

Notes on this clonotype: In this CDR3 the conserved last residue, phenylalanine or tryptophan, is missing, so a read error is likely. This rearrangement joins TRBV20-1 to TRBJ2-3, with 10 bases that match TRBD1. The CDR3 covers 14 residues. V shed 5 bases and J 2 bases; nucleotides not matched to a gene: 4. From germline, CDR1 is DFQATT and CDR2 SNEGSKA (reference sequence). The CDR3 sequence: CSAGQGDFTDTQYS. The CDR3 nucleotides are TGCAGTGCTGGACAGGGGGACTTCACAGATACGCAGTATTCT.

This clonotype was detected many times. This chain uses TRBV21-1 with TRBJ2-5; the table names TRBD1, a call not compared with the DNA. TRBV21-1 is tagged as a pseudogene. The CDR3 sequence is 15 residues long. DNA of the CDR3: TGTGCCAGCAGCAAAGCTGGGGCGCCCAAAGAGACCCAGTACTTC. As protein: CASSKAGAPKETQYF.

With respect to this clonotype: A read error is possible here, since a much larger clone lies one base away. V usage is TRBV9 and J usage is TRBJ1-5; D is ambiguous. Looked up from germline, CDR1 is SGDLS and CDR2 is YYNGEE. V was pared by 0 bases and J by 3 bases, with 7 bases between. The CDR3 is made up of 14 amino acids. This CDR3 is CASSVGKVNQPQHF. The CDR3 coding sequence is TGTGCCAGCAGCGTAGGCAAGGTCAATCAGCCCCAGCATTTT.